This T cell receptor beta chain is drawn from a study of T cells after yellow fever vaccination. CDR1 and CDR2 from the germline V gene are SGHNT and YYREEE (reference sequence). The CDR3 sequence is 12 residues long. This clonotype was observed at least ten times. One end of the junction does not line up with germline, which may come from a read error. TCRdb independently ran MiXCR on the 5' RACE reads; one entry per CDR3 protein. Of some 320,000 distinct CDR3 sequences in the sample, roughly a tenth were seen once. The sequence came from a man between 18 and 29 years old who received the YFV17D yellow fever vaccine. The chain has TRBV5-4 and TRBJ2-5, with TRBD1 identical over 9 bases. The sample in question was CD4+ T cells sorted from PBMCs, obtained 45 days after the yellow fever booster vaccination. DNA of the CDR3: TGTGCCAGCAGCTTGAACCGGGACAGGGTGTTCTTC. This sequence encodes CASSLNRDRVFF.